This T cell receptor (beta chain) was sequenced in a study of cytomegalovirus exposure and HLA in healthy donors. Overall study results and limits: Likely technical artifact: a cluster of highly shared sequence variants. In an earlier analysis, in fewer than 700 donors, most V segments appeared productive either ~87% or ~30% of the time. In a later analysis, V- and J-gene trimming of beta chains associated with a DCLRE1C missense variant, replicated independently.

Germline V gene lookup returns CDR1 SGHNT and CDR2 YYREEE (reference sequence). The CDR3 consists of 14 residues. V lost 4 bases, J lost 3 bases, and 13 bases lay in between. With respect to this clone: Its antigen is undetermined.

The PCR had 60 Vbeta and 13 Jbeta primers. TCRdb's copy holds only in-frame clones and misses some; the assay was immunoSEQ multiplex PCR. The data show about 150,000 clones, under 75% seen once. This chain links TRBV5-4 with TRBJ2-5, with D possibly TRBD1 on 6 matching bases. The source material was PBMCs. The sequence derives from an older woman in good health and CMV-seropositive. As DNA, the CDR3 is TGTGCCAGCAGCAAACAGGGATCAGAAGAGACCCAGTACTTC. Protein sequence: CASSKQGSEETQYF.